This entry describes one TCR beta chain. This sample stems from a study of control samples from healthy donors and cancer patients. Profiling relied on immunoSEQ multiplex PCR, and the TCRdb table lists in-frame clones only, not all of them. The sample yields some 150,000 clones, around 96% seen once. The sample was blood. The receptor was derived from a woman younger than 45 in good health.

The DNA of the CDR3 is TGTGCCAGCAGGTTTGAGCGGGACACTAACACCGGGGAGCTGTTTTTT. Its translation: CASRFERDTNTGELFF. This rearrangement joins TRBV28 to TRBJ2-2; TRBD2 is a possible D gene (7 bases). The CDR3 length is 16 residues. From germline, CDR1 is MDHEN and CDR2 SYDVKM. Between the trimmed V and J ends, which lost 6 bases and 2 bases, there was a span of 16 bases.